Sequencing of this T cell receptor beta chain was carried out in a study of human CD8 memory T cell subsets. By negative magnetic separation, total CD8+ T cells were enriched. This clonotype shows up as medium-sized by frequency. UMI-labeled 5' RACE was the method by which TCR beta libraries were made. Original handling: TCR beta libraries each contained about 2,600 to 20,000 functional CDR3 beta clonotypes. TCRdb re-called the 5' RACE reads and shows each CDR3 protein once, DNA omitted. The authors' filters were not applied to this entry. The sample totals around 4,300 distinct CDR3 sequences. This CDR3 comprises 13 residues. Germline V CDR1 and CDR2: MNHNY, SVGAGI (reference sequence).

The sequencing sample was made of CD8+ effector memory T cells (TEM) sorted from PBMCs. As to subset: effector memory CD8 T cells, CCR7- CD45RO+ CD95+. The chain has TRBV6-6 and TRBJ2-1. The sequence came from a human donor in good health. This CDR3 is CASTVSSYNEQFF.